Listed here are 27 T cell receptor beta chains from one sample, sequenced in a study of somatic mutations in cytotoxic T cells in rheumatoid arthritis. The data were produced by immunoSEQ multiplex PCR, yet TCRdb's version contains in-frame clones alone and is incomplete. The profile shows several thousand clones, roughly 65% of them singletons. The sequenced material came from CD8+ T cells sorted from blood. The receptors stem from a woman in her thirties or forties in good health.

The chain carries TRBV9 and TRBJ2-7, with D possibly being TRBD2 (5 bases). The length of the CDR3 is 14 residues. Trimming removed 0 bases at V and 2 bases at J, with 9 bases between. Germline V gene lookup returns CDR1 SGDLS and CDR2 YYNGEE. The CDR3 DNA reads TGTGCCAGCAGCGTAGGGTCGGGAACCTACGAGCAGTACTTC. This translates into CASSVGSGTYEQYF. Based on the CDR3 plus reference TRBV9 and TRBJ2-7, the full variable domain is DSGVTQTPKHLITATGQRVTLRCSPRSGDLSVYWYQQSLDQGLQFLIQYYNGEERAKGNILERFSAQQFPDLHSELNLSSLELGDSALYFCASSVGSGTYEQYFGPGTRLTVT.

The chain recombines TRBV7-2 with TRBJ2-1; D is unclear. With 3 bases removed from V and 9 bases from J, the gap between germline ends came to 6 bases. Germline V gene data show CDR1 as SGHTA and CDR2 as FQGNSA. The CDR3 contains 11 residues. The CDR3 DNA sequence: TGTGCCAGCAGCTTTACCCGTGAGCAGTTCTTC. This codes for CASSFTREQFF.

This chain connects TRBV7-9 to TRBJ2-5; D may match TRBD1 or TRBD2 (6 bases each). CDR3 size: 16 residues. Germline values: CDR1 SEHNR, CDR2 FQNEAQ (reference sequence). V lost 2 bases and J lost 2, with 15 bases in between. CDR3 sequence reads: CASSLNRGPVQETQYF. The CDR3, as DNA: TGTGCCAGCAGCTTAAACCGGGGGCCGGTACAAGAGACCCAGTACTTC.

This rearrangement joins TRBV11-2 to TRBJ1-3, with 7 positions matching TRBD1. V dropped 5 bases and J dropped 11; count of bases not matched to a gene: 9. In germline, CDR1 is SGHAT, CDR2 FQNNGV. The CDR3 totals 13 residues. CDR3 loop: CASSKEGARSIYF. CDR3 DNA sequence: TGTGCCAGCAGCAAAGAGGGGGCTAGGTCCATATATTTT. Based on the CDR3 plus reference TRBV11-2 and TRBJ1-3, the full variable domain is EAGVAQSPRYKIIEKRQSVAFWCNPISGHATLYWYQQILGQGPKLLIQFQNNGVVDDSQLPKDRFSAERLKGVDSTLKIQPAKLEDSAVYLCASSKEGARSIYFGEGSWLTVV.

This clone is judged medium-sized. The rearrangement uses TRBV7-9 and TRBJ2-1; 11 bases line up with TRBD2. The CDR3 runs 12 residues. Trimming took 4 bases from V and 15 from J; bases not matched to a gene: 5. Looked up from germline, CDR1 is SEHNR and CDR2 is FQNEAQ (reference sequence). The CDR3 here is CASSSTSGSPFF. CDR3 DNA sequence: TGTGCCAGCAGCTCTACTAGCGGGAGTCCGTTCTTC. Supplemented by reference TRBV7-9 and TRBJ2-1, the full variable domain reads DTGVSQNPRHKITKRGQNVTFRCDPISEHNRLYWYRQTLGQGPEFLTYFQNEAQLEKSRLLSDRFSAERPKGSFSTLEIQRTEQGDSAMYLCASSSTSGSPFFGPGTRLTVL.

The chain uses TRBV7-8 and TRBJ2-5, with 13 positions matching TRBD2. The V and J ends lost 4 bases and 2 bases, in that order; junction bases with no gene match: 7. Germline V gene data show CDR1 as SGHVS and CDR2 as FQNEAQ. CDR3 length equals 17 residues. The CDR3, as DNA: TGTGCCAGCAGCTCGTCCCCGGGACTAGCGGGACAAGAGACCCAGTACTTC. Translation gives CASSSSPGLAGQETQYF.

The chain links TRBV11-3 to TRBJ2-2, with 8 bases identical to TRBD2. With 0 bases clipped from V and 4 bases from J, the junction kept 10 bases outside the gene matches. The CDR3 extends over 18 amino acids. Germline lookup yields CDR1 SGHNT and CDR2 YENEEA. The CDR3 loop reads CASSLDRGSGSVTGELFF. CDR3 nucleotide sequence: TGTGCCAGCAGCTTAGATCGGGGGAGCGGGAGTGTCACCGGGGAGCTGTTTTTT.

The gene calls are TRBV19 and TRBJ2-1; D remains ambiguous. The CDR3 has 13 residues. Germline assignment: CDR1 LNHDA and CDR2 SQIVND (reference sequence). V lost 0 bases and J 6 bases, leaving 6 bases between the germline ends. CDR3 region: CASSIDSINEQFF. The CDR3 DNA is TGTGCCAGTAGTATAGACTCCATCAATGAGCAGTTCTTC.

The rearrangement links TRBV15 to TRBJ1-3; perhaps TRBD1 as D (6 bases). CDR1 LNHNV and CDR2 YYDKDF come from the germline V gene (reference sequence). The CDR3 sequence is 14 residues long. Trimming took off 9 bases at V and 0 bases at J, with 12 bases between the two ends. The CDR3 is CATKDSSSGNTIYF. The CDR3 DNA follows: TGTGCCACTAAGGACAGCTCCTCTGGAAACACCATATATTTT.

This rearrangement joins TRBV4-1 to TRBJ2-7; no firm D call. CDR3 size: 14 residues. The germline CDR1 and CDR2 sequences are MGHRA and YSYEKL. V shed 1 base and J shed 5 bases, with 12 bases lying between them. The CDR3 DNA reads TGCGCCAGCAGCCAAGGGCCGGGTCTGGACGAGCAGTACTTC. Its translation is CASSQGPGLDEQYF.

CDR3 residues: CASSQNKFIGGYEQYF. The CDR3 DNA reads as TGTGCCAGCAGCCAGAATAAATTTATAGGCGGCTACGAGCAGTACTTC. The chain employs TRBV5-6 and TRBJ2-7; D remains ambiguous. The V gene lost 4 bases and the J gene lost 3 bases, with 20 bases spanning the gap. This CDR3 comprises 16 residues. The germline V gene has CDR1 SGHDT and CDR2 YYEEEE. Drawing the rest from reference TRBV5-6 and TRBJ2-7, the complete variable domain is DAGVTQSPTHLIKTRGQQVTLRCSPKSGHDTVSWYQQALGQGPQFIFQYYEEEERQRGNFPDRFSGHQFPNYSSELNVNALLLGDSALYLCASSQNKFIGGYEQYFGPGTRLTVT.

This chain joins TRBV7-9 and TRBJ2-2; D might be TRBD2 (6 bases). Germline CDR1 is SEHNR and CDR2 is FQNEAQ (reference sequence). The CDR3 is 16 residues long. The ends were cut back, 5 bases at V and 3 bases at J, with 16 bases in the middle. The CDR3 here is CASSPVWGGDTGELFF. The DNA for the CDR3 is TGTGCCAGCAGCCCCGTCTGGGGAGGTGACACCGGGGAGCTGTTTTTT.

Only one count was recorded for this clone. V gene TRBV6-1 combines with J gene TRBJ1-4; D is ambiguous. V lost 0 bases and J lost 11, with 13 bases in between. Germline CDR1 is MNHNS and CDR2 is SASEGT. The CDR3 covers 14 residues. The CDR3 sequence is CASSEAAGWQKLFF. The CDR3 DNA reads as TGTGCCAGCAGTGAAGCAGCCGGTTGGCAGAAACTGTTTTTT.

This clone was observed a single time. This rearrangement joins TRBV6-1 to TRBJ2-1, with D perhaps matching TRBD1 or TRBD2 (5 bases each). CDR1 is MNHNS and CDR2 is SASEGT in the germline V gene. V was clipped by 3 bases and J by 8 bases, with 8 bases between them. The CDR3 runs to 12 residues. CDR3 protein: CASSDGTDEQFF. The CDR3 DNA sequence: TGTGCCAGCAGTGACGGGACGGATGAGCAGTTCTTC.

V gene TRBV27 combines with J gene TRBJ2-7, with 9 bases matching TRBD1. With 2 bases clipped from V and 7 bases from J, the junction kept 3 bases outside the gene matches. The length of the CDR3 is 13 residues. The germline V gene encodes CDR1 MNHEY and CDR2 SMNVEV (reference sequence). The CDR3 sequence: CASSLGTGREQYF. In DNA form, the CDR3 reads TGTGCCAGCAGTTTAGGGACAGGGAGGGAGCAGTACTTC.

This chain joins TRBV4-1 and TRBJ2-7; the D gene is possibly TRBD1 (5 bases). Germline loops: CDR1 MGHRA, CDR2 YSYEKL. The ends were cut back, 1 base at V and 0 bases at J, with 10 bases in the middle. The CDR3 has 15 residues. The CDR3 coding sequence is TGCGCCAGCAGCCAAGTAACCGACAGCTCCTACGAGCAGTACTTC. Its translation: CASSQVTDSSYEQYF.

This chain links TRBV28 with TRBJ1-4; 7 bases fit TRBD1. Germline V gives CDR1 MDHEN, CDR2 SYDVKM. V shed 6 bases and J 5 bases; nucleotides not matched to a gene: 9. The CDR3 is 15 residues long. The CDR3 DNA is TGTGCCAGCAGCCCAATAGGGACAGAGAATGAAAAACTGTTTTTT. Its protein product is CASSPIGTENEKLFF.

This sequence joins TRBV27 and TRBJ2-1, with unresolved D. The germline V gene has CDR1 MNHEY and CDR2 SMNVEV (reference sequence). V lost 3 bases, J lost 7 bases, and 10 bases lay in between. This CDR3 spans 13 amino acids. CDR3 sequence (DNA): TGTGCCAGCAGTTTTAGGGTTGGGAATGAGCAGTTCTTC. It specifies CASSFRVGNEQFF.

This clone was picked up a small number of times. The chain recombines TRBV27 with TRBJ1-5; the D is unclear. CDR1 MNHEY and CDR2 SMNVEV come from the germline V gene (reference sequence). The CDR3 is made up of 13 amino acids. V was pared by 3 bases and J by 4 bases, with 7 bases between. This CDR3 reads CASSLGRNQPQHF. In DNA, the CDR3 is TGTGCCAGCAGTTTGGGTAGAAATCAGCCCCAGCATTTT.

The V call is TRBV6-6, the J call TRBJ2-3; the match to TRBD2 covers 7 bases. The CDR3 sequence is 15 residues long. In germline, CDR1 is MNHNY, CDR2 SVGAGI (reference sequence). V lost 0 bases and J lost 6; bases outside the gene matches: 6. The CDR3 DNA reads as TGTGCCAGCAGTTACTCGAGGCTAGCGGATGATACGCAGTATTTT. Residues: CASSYSRLADDTQYF.

The V and J genes are TRBV5-1 and TRBJ2-1; 8 bases line up with TRBD2. With V trimmed by 4 bases and J by 6 bases, 15 bases remained unmatched. This CDR3 spans 17 amino acids. The germline CDR1 and CDR2 sequences are SGHRS and YFSETQ. CDR3 sequence reads: CASSPGTSTFVSNEQFF. The CDR3 bases are TGCGCCAGCAGCCCCGGGACTAGTACGTTTGTGAGCAATGAGCAGTTCTTC. Looking up the rest from reference TRBV5-1 and TRBJ2-1 gives the full variable domain: KAGVTQTPRYLIKTRGQQVTLSCSPISGHRSVSWYQQTPGQGLQFLFEYFSETQRNKGNFPGRFSGRQFSNSRSEMNVSTLELGDSALYLCASSPGTSTFVSNEQFFGPGTRLTVL.

The chain recombines TRBV11-3 with TRBJ1-1; possible D gene TRBD1, 6 bases. The germline V gene has CDR1 SGHNT and CDR2 YENEEA. V was cut by 0 bases and J by 5 bases, with 16 bases left in between. This CDR3 comprises 16 residues. For the CDR3, the DNA is TGTGCCAGCAGCTTAGAAAACCAGGGGACCCGAACTGAAGCTTTCTTT. This gives the protein CASSLENQGTRTEAFF.

J is TRBJ2-2 and V is TRBV9; maybe TRBD1 (6 bases). Trimming took 3 bases from V and 0 from J, leaving 12 bases between them. Germline-derived CDR1 and CDR2 are SGDLS and YYNGEE. CDR3 length: 16 amino acids. The chain's CDR3 is CASSGIRGTNTGELFF. The CDR3 DNA reads TGTGCCAGCAGCGGAATCAGGGGTACGAACACCGGGGAGCTGTTTTTT.

The chain links TRBV27 to TRBJ2-2; tentative D call: TRBD1 (5 bases). This CDR3 contains 14 residues. Trimming removed 4 bases at V and 6 bases at J, with 12 bases between. The V gene's germline CDR1 is MNHEY and CDR2 SMNVEV (reference sequence). CDR3 in DNA: TGTGCCAGCAGTTGGTACAGGTTATCCGGGGAGCTGTTTTTT. It specifies CASSWYRLSGELFF.

The rearrangement joins TRBV6-5 to TRBJ1-5, with a tentative D call TRBD1 (5 bases). V was shortened by 0 bases and J by 5 bases, with 8 bases between the two germline ends. From germline, CDR1 is MNHEY and CDR2 SVGAGI. The CDR3 covers 14 residues. CDR3 residues: CASSYSGTHQPQHF. CDR3 in DNA: TGTGCCAGCAGTTACTCTGGGACCCATCAGCCCCAGCATTTT.

The rearrangement uses TRBV13 and TRBJ2-5, with 10 bases identical to TRBD2. With 4 bases clipped from V and 5 bases from J, the junction kept 7 bases outside the gene matches. The germline gives CDR1 PRHDT, CDR2 FYEKMQ (reference sequence). CDR3 length: 15 residues. Written as DNA, the CDR3 is TGTGCCAGCAGCTCCCTGAGCGGGGGGGAGGAGACCCAGTACTTC. Its translation: CASSSLSGGEETQYF. Full variable domain (missing parts from reference TRBV13 and TRBJ2-5): AAGVIQSPRHLIKEKRETATLKCYPIPRHDTVYWYQQGPGQDPQFLISFYEKMQSDKGSIPDRFSAQQFSDYHSELNMSSLELGDSALYFCASSSLSGGEETQYFGPGTRLLVL.

CDR3 residues: CASSLLEETQYF. The CDR3 coding sequence is TGTGCCAGCAGTTTATTAGAAGAGACCCAGTACTTC. The chain has TRBV28 and TRBJ2-5; no clear D. With 1 base removed from V and 3 bases from J, the gap between germline ends came to 3 bases. Germline CDR1 reads MDHEN; CDR2 reads SYDVKM. CDR3 length equals 12 residues.